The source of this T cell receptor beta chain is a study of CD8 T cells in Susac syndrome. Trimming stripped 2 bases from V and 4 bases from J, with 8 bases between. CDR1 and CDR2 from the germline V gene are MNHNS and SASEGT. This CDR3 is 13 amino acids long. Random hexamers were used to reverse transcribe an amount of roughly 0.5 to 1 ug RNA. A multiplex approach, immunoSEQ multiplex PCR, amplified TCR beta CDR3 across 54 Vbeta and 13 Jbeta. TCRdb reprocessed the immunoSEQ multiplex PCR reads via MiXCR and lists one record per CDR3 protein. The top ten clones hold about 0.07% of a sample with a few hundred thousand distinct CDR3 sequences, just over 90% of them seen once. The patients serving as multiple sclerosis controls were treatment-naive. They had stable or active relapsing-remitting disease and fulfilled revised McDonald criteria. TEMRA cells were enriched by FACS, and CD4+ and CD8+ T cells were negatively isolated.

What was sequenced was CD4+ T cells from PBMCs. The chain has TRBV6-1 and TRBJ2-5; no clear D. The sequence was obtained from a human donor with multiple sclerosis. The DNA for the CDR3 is TGTGCCAGCAGTGAATTCCCGGGAGAGACCCAGTACTTC. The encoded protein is CASSEFPGETQYF.